Listed below are T cell receptor beta chains from one sample, sequenced in a study of patients and donors after allogeneic stem cell transplantation. Each CDR3 protein is one row after TCRdb ran MiXCR on the RT-PCR reads. The sample carries 400,000 to 500,000 distinct CDR3 sequences, more than 15% recorded once. Material for sequencing was blood, either unsorted or a sorted T cell fraction (not recorded which). The receptors stem from a human donor who was either an allogeneic HSCT recipient or a stem cell or donor lymphocyte infusion donor (not recorded which). It is not recorded whose cells these are; they may come from a transplant donor. Each CDR3 is given with its conserved first and last residue. D genes are given only for firm matches. Expanded clones get a size class; other rows say once, few or many, or leave the size out.

>TRBV18|-|-|TRBJ2-5
TGTGCCAGCTCACCACAGGCGAGAGAGAAGACCCAGTACTTC
CASSPQAREKTQYF
>TRBV4-3|-|-|TRBJ2-7
TGCGCCAGCAGCCAAGAAACCTGGGACGCCTACGAGCAGTACTTC
CASSQETWDAYEQYF
>TRBV2|few|-|TRBJ2-3
TGTGCCAGCAGCCGGAGCCAACGAAGGCCAGATACGCAGTATTTT
CASSRSQRRPDTQYF
>TRBV7-2|-|TRBD2|TRBJ2-3
TGTGCCAGCAGCTCGGGAGGAGATCCCACAGATACGCAGTATTTT
CASSSGGDPTDTQYF
>TRBV18|few|TRBD1|TRBJ1-2
TGTGCCAGCTCATCGTCGACAGGGCAAAATGGCTACACCTTC
CASSSSTGQNGYTF
>TRBV7-9|many|-|TRBJ2-2
TGTGCCAGCAGCGCGAACACCGGGGAGCTGTTTTTT
CASSANTGELFF
>TRBV2|few|-|TRBJ2-5
TGTGCCGCTCTGGGGCTGGAAGAGACCCAGTACTTC
CAALGLEETQYF
>TRBV4-1|few|-|TRBJ1-5
TGCGCCAGCAGCCAAGATCGGGGGGCGGGCAATCAGCCCCAGCATTTT
CASSQDRGAGNQPQHF
>TRBV5-1|few|TRBD2|TRBJ2-3
TGCGCCAGCAGCAGTTCCGGGACTAGCGGGTCCGATACGCAGTATTTT
CASSSSGTSGSDTQYF
>TRBV12-3/TRBV12-4|-|-|TRBJ1-2
TGTGCCAGCAGTTTACTTCCCGATGGCTACACCTTC
CASSLLPDGYTF
>TRBV20-1|many|-|TRBJ2-7
TGCAGTGCTACAAGGGACACCTACGAGCAGTACTTC
CSATRDTYEQYF
>TRBV6-1|-|TRBD2|TRBJ2-2
TGTGCCAGCGGGGAGGGGAGCACCGGGGAGCTGTTTTTT
CASGEGSTGELFF
>TRBV19|-|-|TRBJ2-5
TGTGCCAGTAGTATACGGGCCCCGAGAGGAGAGACCCAGTACTTC
CASSIRAPRGETQYF
>TRBV6-6|few|TRBD1|TRBJ1-2
TGTGCCAGCAGTAAGGGACAGGGGCGCCAGGAAGGTTTC
CASSKGQGRQEGF
>TRBV5-1|many|TRBD1|TRBJ2-7
TGCGCCAGCAGACCGGGACAGGGGACCTACGAGCAGTACTTC
CASRPGQGTYEQYF
>TRBV29-1|-|-|TRBJ1-3
TGCAGCGTCGGGACCTCTGGAAACACCATATATTTT
CSVGTSGNTIYF
>TRBV2|-|-|TRBJ2-7
TGTGCCAGCAGTGACCCATGGGGGGACACCTACGAGCAGTACTTC
CASSDPWGDTYEQYF
>TRBV7-2|-|TRBD1|TRBJ2-1
TGTGCCAGCAGCTTAGGGGACAGGGGTGAGCAGTTCTTC
CASSLGDRGEQFF
>TRBV18|-|-|TRBJ2-7
TGTGCCAGCTCACCCTCGAGGCAACAGACCTACGAGCAGTACTTC
CASSPSRQQTYEQYF
>TRBV12-3/TRBV12-4|many|-|TRBJ1-4
TGTGCCAGCAGCCGATATGGGCAGGGAAAGGAAAAACTGTTTTTT
CASSRYGQGKEKLFF
>TRBV28|few|-|TRBJ2-7
TGTGCCAGCCATCACAGGGACGAGCAGTACTTC
CASHHRDEQYF
>TRBV7-8|-|TRBD1|TRBJ2-4
TGTGCCAGCAGCCTAGGTCCGGCACAGGGGGCGGCCAAAAACATTCAGTACTTC
CASSLGPAQGAAKNIQYF
>TRBV20-1|few|TRBD2|TRBJ2-1
TGCAGTGCTAGAGAGGGACTAGCGGGAGATATTGTCGGCGGTGAGCAGTTCTTC
CSAREGLAGDIVGGEQFF
>TRBV6-6|few|-|TRBJ2-3
TGTGCCAGCCTACTGGCAGATACGCAGTATTTT
CASLLADTQYF
>TRBV15|-|-|TRBJ1-3
TGTGCCACCAGCGGATGGGGGAACACCATATATTTT
CATSGWGNTIYF
>TRBV29-1|few|-|TRBJ1-1
TGCAGCGTTCAACCTACAAGACAGGCGAACACTGAAGCTTTCTTT
CSVQPTRQANTEAFF
>TRBV10-3|many|-|TRBJ2-2
TGTGCCATCAGTTCAATACAGGGCCCCGGGGAGCTGTTTTTT
CAISSIQGPGELFF
>TRBV25-1|few|TRBD1|TRBJ2-7
TGTGCCAGCAGTGATATCCGGGACAGGGGGCCCTACGAGCAGTACTTC
CASSDIRDRGPYEQYF
>TRBV20-1|many|TRBD1|TRBJ2-1
TGCAGTGCCCTGACAGGGGGTGGGGGATTCTACATGAATGAGCAGTTCTTC
CSALTGGGGFYMNEQFF
>TRBV20-1|few|-|TRBJ2-3
TGCAGTGCCGGGACAAAGGATACGCAGTATTTT
CSAGTKDTQYF
>TRBV20-1|-|-|TRBJ1-1
TGCAGTGCAACCCGGACCCGGGTGGAAGCTTTCTTT
CSATRTRVEAFF
>TRBV2|few|TRBD1|TRBJ1-6
TGTGCCAGCAGACCGGGACAGTATAATTCACCCCTCCACTTT
CASRPGQYNSPLHF
>TRBV5-1|many|-|TRBJ2-1
TGCGCCAGCAGCTTGGCGGATAGCTACTACAATGAGCAGTTCTTC
CASSLADSYYNEQFF
>TRBV12-3/TRBV12-4|-|-|TRBJ1-5
TGTGCCAGCAGTTCCCACCAGGGGAGGGGGTCCAATCAGCCCCAGCATTTT
CASSSHQGRGSNQPQHF
>TRBV5-1|few|TRBD1|TRBJ2-7
TGCGCCAGCAGCTATATAGGGACAGGAGGCTACGAGCAGTACTTC
CASSYIGTGGYEQYF
>TRBV7-9|few|TRBD1|TRBJ1-4
TGTGCCAGCAGCTTAGCTCCCGGACAGGAGAATGAAAAACTGTTTTTT
CASSLAPGQENEKLFF
>TRBV29-1|-|TRBD1|TRBJ1-2
TGCAGCGTTAGAGGGGGCGAAAGCTTGGGAGGCTACACCTTC
CSVRGGESLGGYTF
>TRBV7-9|few|TRBD1|TRBJ1-2
TGTGCCAGCAGCCCTCGGGACAGGGAGAACTATGGCTACACCTTC
CASSPRDRENYGYTF
>TRBV6-4|-|-|TRBJ1-2
TGTGCCAGCAGGCCCGGGGTCTATACGGATGGCTACACCTTC
CASRPGVYTDGYTF
>TRBV24-1|-|-|TRBJ2-6
TGTGCCACCAGTGATAGGACCGCCTCTGGGGCCAACGTCCTGACTTTC
CATSDRTASGANVLTF
>TRBV7-8|-|-|TRBJ1-5
TGTGCCAGCAGCTTAGGACGGACCTATAGCAATCAGCCCCAGCATTTT
CASSLGRTYSNQPQHF
>TRBV12-3/TRBV12-4|few|-|TRBJ1-6
TGTGCCAGCAGTTTCTTAACAGCATTAAATTCACCCCTCCACTTT
CASSFLTALNSPLHF
>TRBV7-2|few|-|TRBJ1-1
TGTGCCAGCAGCATTAAGGGAGGGAACACTGAAGCTTTCTTT
CASSIKGGNTEAFF
>TRBV7-8|-|-|TRBJ2-5
TGTGCCAGCTGTTTGGGGGCGGGGAATGGGGAGACCCAGTACTTC
CASCLGAGNGETQYF
>TRBV7-9|-|-|TRBJ2-2
TGTGCCACCGCCCGAAGTGCTAACACCGGGGAGCTGTTTTTT
CATARSANTGELFF
>TRBV7-3|few|TRBD2|TRBJ2-3
TGTGCCAGCAGCCCCCTGGGGACTAGCGGGGGCTCAGGGACGCAGTATTTT
CASSPLGTSGGSGTQYF
>TRBV2|few|-|TRBJ2-6
TGTGCCAGCAGTGATTTCCGGACGTCCTCTGGGGCCAACGTCCTGACTTTC
CASSDFRTSSGANVLTF
>TRBV5-5|few|TRBD1|TRBJ2-5
TGTGCCAGCAGCGCAAGGGGGCAGCAAGAGACCCAGTACTTC
CASSARGQQETQYF
>TRBV20-1|-|-|TRBJ1-1
TGCAGTGCTAGAGTTGCCTCTTGGGCAGCTTTCTTT
CSARVASWAAFF